The 6 T cell receptor beta chains reported below all come from one sample, sequenced in a study of human T cells and chemical hapten exposure. Specified time point: patch test 2, 6 weeks after DPC sensitization. Treatment described: therapeutic diphenylcyclopropenone sensitization with weekly scalp DPC. TCRdb reanalysed the RACE reads using MiXCR and keeps one entry per CDR3 protein. The sample shows a few hundred thousand distinct CDR3 sequences, around 6% of them seen only once. The input for sequencing was whole blood, taken in connection with sensitization to the hapten diphenylcyclopropenone (DPC). These receptors came from a woman between 18 and 29 years old with alopecia areata. Some clones in this sample may be carry-over from other donors' samples.

J is TRBJ2-7 and V is TRBV6-5, with TRBD1 identical over 10 bases. Trimming removed 4 bases from V and 7 bases from J; junction bases left unmatched: 13. The CDR3 sequence is 16 residues long. Per germline, CDR1 MNHEY and CDR2 SVGAGI. CDR3 DNA sequence: TGTGCCAGCAGTTCCCCTCGGGACAGGGGAATATTTGAGCAGTACTTC. This sequence encodes CASSSPRDRGIFEQYF.

In its sample, this clonotype was seen a few times. The rearrangement joins TRBV7-8 to TRBJ2-4; tentatively, D is TRBD1 or TRBD2 (5 bases each). Germline assignment: CDR1 SGHVS and CDR2 FQNEAQ. The CDR3 spans 17 residues. V was shortened by 4 bases and J by 2 bases, with 18 bases between the two germline ends. CDR3 amino acids: CASSSPRGALSKNIQYF. The CDR3 DNA reads as TGTGCCAGCAGCTCACCTCGAGGGGCCCTATCCAAAAACATTCAGTACTTC.

This clonotype appeared many times. The chain combines TRBV12-5 with TRBJ2-2; 9 nucleotides align to TRBD1. Germline-derived CDR1 and CDR2 are LGHNT and FRNRAP. V dropped 7 bases and J dropped 6; count of bases not matched to a gene: 9. The CDR3 has 15 amino acids. As DNA, the CDR3 is TGTGCTAGTGCCTTGGGACAGGGCTACGCCGGGGAGCTGTTTTTT. Protein sequence: CASALGQGYAGELFF.

V usage is TRBV9 and J usage is TRBJ2-1, with D perhaps being TRBD1 or TRBD2 (5 bases each). The CDR3 runs 14 residues. Trimming removed 2 bases at V and 6 bases at J, with 12 bases between. Germline values: CDR1 SGDLS, CDR2 YYNGEE. This chain's CDR3 is CASSVGRSPNEQFF. CDR3 sequence (DNA): TGTGCCAGCAGCGTGGGACGGAGTCCCAATGAGCAGTTCTTC.

This clonotype was observed at least ten times. The rearrangement uses TRBV29-1 and TRBJ1-1, with 7 positions matching TRBD1. Trimming removed 5 bases from V and 6 bases from J; junction bases left unmatched: 9. Germline assignment: CDR1 SQVTM and CDR2 ANQGSEA. The CDR3 consists of 13 residues. In DNA form, the CDR3 reads TGCAGCGTTTCCACAGGGGAGAGGGCTGAAGCTTTCTTT. It encodes CSVSTGERAEAFF. The full variable domain, completed using reference TRBV29-1 and TRBJ1-1, is SAVISQKPSRDICQRGTSLTIQCQVDSQVTMMFWYRQQPGQSLTLIATANQGSEATYESGFVIDKFPISRPNLTFSTLTVSNMSPEDSSIYLCSVSTGERAEAFFGQGTRLTVV.

The table lists this clonotype with many counts. The rearrangement links TRBV7-3 to TRBJ1-6; D gene ambiguous. Between the trimmed V and J ends, which lost 2 bases and 6 bases, there was a span of 5 bases. This CDR3 has 13 amino acids. CDR1 is SGHTA, CDR2 FQGTGA, per germline. The CDR3 loop is CASSLLFNSPLHF. The CDR3 DNA sequence: TGTGCCAGCAGCTTACTTTTTAATTCACCCCTCCACTTT.